This is a list of T cell receptor beta chains from one sample in a study of cytomegalovirus exposure and HLA in healthy donors. This table comes from immunoSEQ multiplex PCR, and its TCRdb copy is limited to in-frame clones, with some not included. The table has about 110,000 clones, 90% to 97% seen once. The specimen sequenced was PBMCs. These TCRs come from a woman aged 18-29 years in good health and CMV-seronegative. Both conserved end residues are part of each CDR3.

J gene,V gene,CDR3 protein
TRBJ2-1,TRBV7-9,CASSPRRGHNYNEQFF
TRBJ2-3,TRBV7-3,CASSLVGLAGGPKDTQYF
TRBJ1-2,TRBV9,CASKGADGYTF
TRBJ2-1,TRBV10-3,CAISGEGTYNEQFF
TRBJ2-5,TRBV28,CASSLVGGQETQYF
TRBJ1-2,TRBV5-8,CASSMNRDYGYTF
TRBJ2-3,TRBV7-2,CASNGENTQYF
TRBJ2-7,TRBV7-2,CASSLSKSGEQYF
TRBJ2-7,TRBV5-4,CASSLEVHGYEQYF
TRBJ2-5,TRBV2,CASSESSGGSIQETQYF
TRBJ1-1,TRBV28,CASSSNRGLGTEAFF
TRBJ2-3,TRBV21-1,CASSKGVGAGSTDTQYF
TRBJ2-5,TRBV6-1,CASNEQGPETQYF
TRBJ2-4,TRBV28,CASSLEGLAGGKNIQYF
TRBJ1-1,TRBV7-9,CASSQSDVRVNTEAFF
TRBJ1-4,TRBV6-5,CASRSRDGDEKLFF
TRBJ2-7,TRBV6-5,CASSTTGANMYEQYF
TRBJ1-6,TRBV19,CASSIPGSNSPLHF
TRBJ2-3,TRBV7-9,CASSLPLGLAAGTDTQYF
TRBJ1-2,TRBV18,CASSYDREYGYTF
TRBJ2-3,TRBV4-3,CASSQGLSGGRTDTQYF
TRBJ2-5,TRBV27,CASSFRTSGYNRTQYF
TRBJ1-5,TRBV6-4,CASSERSLGNQPQHF
TRBJ1-6,TRBV7-9,CASSLEQGNPLHF
TRBJ1-5,TRBV19,CASKLTGDHQPQHF
TRBJ1-4,TRBV7-3,CASSTQGQGREKLFF
TRBJ2-3,TRBV30,CAWSESAGTYTQYF
TRBJ1-5,TRBV18,CASSLRQGTLNQPQHF
TRBJ1-1,TRBV7-9,CASSLVSGGGMNTEAFF
TRBJ2-7,TRBV27,CASSSRGFSYEQYF
TRBJ1-2,TRBV28,CASSLSGFRGYTF
TRBJ1-5,TRBV10-2,CASSESPRTGTGAQPQHF
TRBJ2-3,TRBV4-1,CASSQDWLAGGITDTQYF
TRBJ1-4,TRBV19,CASSTRTGGLGEKLFF
TRBJ2-1,TRBV7-3,CASSPTGFGSYNEQFF
TRBJ1-1,TRBV18,CASSETPEAFF
TRBJ2-5,TRBV5-1,CASSLVWTGDGVTQYF
TRBJ2-7,TRBV5-4,CASSSSGTLTTYEQYF
TRBJ2-3,TRBV7-8,CASSPWTGDSTQYF
TRBJ1-6,TRBV28,CASRYRGVSYNSPLHF
TRBJ2-2,TRBV15,CATSSQDRGRGELFF
TRBJ2-7,TRBV4-1,CASSQTVRDDYEQYF
TRBJ1-5,TRBV27,CASSLFQGNQPQHF
TRBJ1-5,TRBV28,CASTHPGTGVQPQHF
TRBJ2-5,TRBV19,CASSDLGQQETQYF
TRBJ1-1,TRBV4-1,CASSHVTGGTEAFF
TRBJ2-1,TRBV7-6,CASSLQGTYNEQFF
TRBJ2-5,TRBV5-6,CASSPGALARETQYF
TRBJ2-3,TRBV9,CASSSNTDTQYF
TRBJ1-2,TRBV6-1,CASSTPGQGWYGYTF
TRBJ2-2,TRBV29-1,CSVGLGGTNTGELFF
TRBJ2-7,TRBV6-1,CAVTPGQLNFYEQYF
TRBJ2-5,TRBV28,CASRPTGTETQYF
TRBJ1-5,TRBV18,CASSPDSARNQPQHF
TRBJ1-5,TRBV19,CASNPQGNNQPQHF
TRBJ1-2,TRBV7-9,CASSVQGWGYGYTF
TRBJ2-1,TRBV11-3,CASSTHDSSYNEQFF
TRBJ1-1,TRBV5-1,CASSWGQTEAFF
TRBJ2-2,TRBV7-9,CASSLSGAGELFF